This T cell receptor beta chain was observed in a study of control samples from healthy donors and cancer patients. The CDR3 runs 16 residues. The V segment lost 6 bases and the J segment 7 bases; nucleotides outside the gene matches: 11. CDR1 is SGHTA, CDR2 FQGNSA, per germline. Sequencing used immunoSEQ multiplex PCR; TCRdb keeps in-frame clones, though not all of them. The sample includes hundreds of thousands of clones, approximately 80% seen only once; the top ten take roughly 15%. The rearrangement links TRBV7-2 to TRBJ2-7; TRBD2 aligns across 14 bases. The source of this sequence is a woman aged 55 to 70 with lung cancer. The sample taken for sequencing was PBMCs. In nucleotides, the CDR3 is TGTGCCAGCAGATGGGGGACTAGCGGGAGCTCGGGAGAGCAGTACTTC. It is translated as CASRWGTSGSSGEQYF.